This T cell receptor beta chain was obtained from a study of response to subunit inactivated influenza vaccine. TCRdb re-derived calls from the RT-PCR reads in MiXCR, one entry per CDR3 protein. This table holds over 750,000 distinct CDR3 sequences, less than 25% found once. Overall study results and limits: Few new T cells, the authors suggested, are recruited by each seasonal influenza vaccination.

This CDR3 has 15 amino acids. In germline, CDR1 is SGHRS, CDR2 YFSETQ. The V gene end was trimmed by 4 bases and the J gene end by 3 bases; junction bases not matched to a gene: 9. This clonotype has just a few counts. The antigen is not known. Sequenced here: PBMCs from blood, sampled around 5 days after vaccination. J is TRBJ2-7 and V is TRBV5-1; TRBD2 matches 8 bases. The sequence was obtained from a man aged 45-65 years who received an inactivated influenza vaccine. CDR3 nucleotide sequence: TGCGCCAGCAGCCGGGGGGGACTAGAGAGCTACGAGCAGTACTTC. Its protein is CASSRGGLESYEQYF.